This entry describes one TCR beta chain. Its antigen remains unidentified. Within one base of it there is no much larger clone, and no base qualities were kept. From cysteine to phenylalanine, the CDR3 is 13 amino acids long. CDR3 DNA is the only sequence kept; it has 39 bases, read in frame from the first base. CDR1 SGHNT and CDR2 YYREEE were looked up in the germline V gene (reference sequence). V loses 4 bases, J loses 1 base, and the germline ends lie 8 bases apart. The data derive from a study of shared clonotypes between healthy human individuals (dated by TCRdb to 2020 to 2022). In terms of the full investigation: Three men and a couple of women, aged 18 to 49 years, made up the cohort. For each donor, CD4 naive and CD4 memory were each given three plates, CD8 naive was given two plates, and CD8 memory was given one plate. To estimate repertoire size and how much clonotypes are shared between individuals, the study performed deep sequencing of blood TCR repertoires from about five healthy adults. Different laboratories and diverse techniques were used to prepare libraries and sequence TCR repertoires, to increase sequencing depth and limit assay-specific biases. Leukapheresis yielded between about 0.85 and 9.5 billion PBMCs per donor. The paper's findings and limits, for the study overall: Only blood was sampled, and tissue TCR repertoires likely differ from those in blood. Incomplete sequencing was indicated by rarefaction of sorted-subset datasets, despite the large sequencing depth. The small number of donors limited the genetic and exposure-history diversity represented. Based on pairwise subsampling, the degree of clonotype sharing among donors was expected to be affected by sequencing depth. Larger estimated clonotype richness was generally found for naive subsets than for memory subsets. Clonotypes shared by all four sorted-subset donors showed higher generation probabilities than non-shared clonotypes. Across a handful of donors, around 5% of naive CD4, roughly 3.8% of naive CD8, 2% to 2.5% of memory CD4, and approximately 0.4% of memory CD8 clonotypes were shared.

The donors were healthy, HIV-negative adults with no recently reported acute infections or vaccinations. Every donor was a Caucasian adult residing in Nashville, Tennessee, USA. CD4+ T cells were enriched by magnetic negative selection; naive cells were then positively selected on CD45RA, and the negative fraction formed the memory subset. After blood collection by leukapheresis, PBMCs were isolated using Ficoll-Histopaque density gradient centrifugation and then cryopreserved in the vapor phase of liquid nitrogen. Purity and quantity of every magnetically sorted T cell population were checked by analytical flow cytometry. Genomic DNA was isolated from each sorted fraction and quantified by UV absorbance on a Nanodrop 2000c. TCR CDR3 regions were amplified from genomic DNA by multiplex PCR using the deep immunoSEQ assay. Extracted genomic DNA from each cell subset was distributed evenly across all wells of several immunoSEQ 96-well plates, and each plate was treated as a replicate. Each replicate PCR for sorted subsets received roughly 0.2 ug genomic DNA, equal to roughly 30,000 T cell genomes. Purified libraries were quantified with a Qubit 3.0 fluorometer, sized on a Bioanalyzer 2100, and re-quantified with the KAPA Library Quantification kit. A separate single-read 150-cycle Illumina NextSeq 550 flow cell was used to sequence each immunoSEQ 96-well plate. The study's own analysis went as follows. Because the immunoSEQ output held only junctional sequences and lacked quality scores, the filtering could not match the filtering applied to full-length reads. Sequences were annotated with PyIR, a Python wrapper for IgBLAST v1.9, using IMGT germline references to assign V/J genes and CDR3. Any read was removed if the V/J assignment was weak (E-value above 1e-6), the CDR3 was missing, or the read contained stop codons, out-of-frame junctions, or ambiguous translated residues. V3J clonotypes were defined as sequences sharing an identical inferred V gene, J gene, and CDR3 amino acid sequence. To compute the percentage overlap between repertoires, the number of shared unique clonotypes was divided by the size of the smaller repertoire. RTK rarefaction, the Chao1 estimator, and Recon v2.1 estimates of unobserved clonotypes were used to assess repertoire richness. Generation probabilities for all TCRbeta clonotypes obtained by the gDNA method from a handful of donors were computed using OLGA. TCRdb's version of the immuneACCESS table is confined to in-frame rearrangements and falls short of the full clone set. An unresolved V gene accounts for under half of the shortfall where checked; the remainder is of unknown origin. V and J calls plus clone size are reproduced from that table; the DNA served to infer D and trimming. For this sample the table gives around 2.1 million clones, of which approximately 96% were detected only once. Around 0.13% of the sample goes to the ten largest clones.

Sequencing used naive CD4+ T cells sorted from blood. The cell subset or site label corresponds to: CD45RA+ positively selected. The origin of this receptor is a man aged 18 to 29 in good health. The chain links TRBV5-4 with TRBJ1-1, and possibly TRBD1, on 5 matching bases. The nucleotide sequence is TGTGCCAGCAGCGCGGGGGGGAACACTGAAGCTTTCTTT. Protein translation: CASSAGGNTEAFF.